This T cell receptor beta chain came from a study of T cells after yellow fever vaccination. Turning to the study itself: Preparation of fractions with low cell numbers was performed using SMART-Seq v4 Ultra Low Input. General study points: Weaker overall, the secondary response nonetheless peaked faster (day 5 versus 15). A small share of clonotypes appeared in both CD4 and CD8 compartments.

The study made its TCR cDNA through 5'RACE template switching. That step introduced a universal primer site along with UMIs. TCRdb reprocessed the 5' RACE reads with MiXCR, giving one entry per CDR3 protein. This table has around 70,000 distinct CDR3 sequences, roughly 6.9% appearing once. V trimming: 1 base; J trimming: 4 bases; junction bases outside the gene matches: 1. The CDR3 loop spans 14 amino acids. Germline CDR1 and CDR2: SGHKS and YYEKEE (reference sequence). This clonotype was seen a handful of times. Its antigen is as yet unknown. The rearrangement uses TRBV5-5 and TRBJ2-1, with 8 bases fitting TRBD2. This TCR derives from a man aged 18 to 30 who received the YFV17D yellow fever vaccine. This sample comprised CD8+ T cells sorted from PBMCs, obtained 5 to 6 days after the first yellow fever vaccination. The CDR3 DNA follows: TGTGCCAGCAGCTTGTCGGGGGGGTACAATGAGCAGTTCTTC. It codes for CASSLSGGYNEQFF. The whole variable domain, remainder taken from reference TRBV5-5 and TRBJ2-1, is DAGVTQSPTHLIKTRGQQVTLRCSPISGHKSVSWYQQVLGQGPQFIFQYYEKEERGRGNFPDRFSARQFPNYSSELNVNALLLGDSALYLCASSLSGGYNEQFFGPGTRLTVL.